Only one count was recorded for the clone carrying this T cell receptor (beta chain). V lost 5 bases, J lost 2 bases, and 14 bases lay in between. Germline assignment: CDR1 LNHDA and CDR2 SQIVND (reference sequence). The CDR3 covers 15 residues. Sequencing used immunoSEQ multiplex PCR; TCRdb keeps in-frame clones, though not all of them. This table has about 85,000 clones, around nine tenths appearing once. The data stem from a study of T cell responses to AZD1222 COVID-19 vaccine. The sequencing used peripheral blood, collected on day 0 of MenACWY control vaccination. V usage is TRBV19 and J usage is TRBJ2-3, with D possibly matching TRBD2 (6 bases). This sequence was found in an adult in good health. The CDR3, as DNA: TGTGCCAGTAGTGCCCGTAGCGGACCCACAGATACGCAGTATTTT. Residues: CASSARSGPTDTQYF. Full variable domain (rest looked up from reference TRBV19 and TRBJ2-3): DGGITQSPKYLFRKEGQNVTLSCEQNLNHDAMYWYRQDPGQGLRLIYYSQIVNDFQKGDIAEGYSVSREKKESFPLTVTSAQKNPTAFYLCASSARSGPTDTQYFGPGTRLTVL.